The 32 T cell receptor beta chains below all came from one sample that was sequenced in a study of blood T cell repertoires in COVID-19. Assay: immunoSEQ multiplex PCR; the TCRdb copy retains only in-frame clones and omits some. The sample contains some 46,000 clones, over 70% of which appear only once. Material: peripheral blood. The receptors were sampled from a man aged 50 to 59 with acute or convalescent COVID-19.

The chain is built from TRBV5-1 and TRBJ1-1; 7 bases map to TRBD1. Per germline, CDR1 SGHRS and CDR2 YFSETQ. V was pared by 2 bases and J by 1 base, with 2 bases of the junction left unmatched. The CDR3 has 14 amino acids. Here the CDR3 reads CASSFWTGNTEAFF. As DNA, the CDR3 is TGCGCCAGCAGCTTTTGGACAGGGAACACTGAAGCTTTCTTT.

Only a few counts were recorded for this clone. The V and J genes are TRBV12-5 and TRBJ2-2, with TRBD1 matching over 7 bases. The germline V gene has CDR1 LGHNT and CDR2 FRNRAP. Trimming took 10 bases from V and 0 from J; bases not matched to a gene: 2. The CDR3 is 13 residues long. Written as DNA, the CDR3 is TGTGCTACAGACAGGGCGAACACCGGGGAGCTGTTTTTT. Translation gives CATDRANTGELFF.

CDR3 nucleotides: TGTGCCACCAGTGACCAGGTGGAAGAGACCCAGTACTTC. Translated, it gives CATSDQVEETQYF. This rearrangement joins TRBV24-1 to TRBJ2-5, with no clear D. The CDR3 contains 13 residues. V shed 4 bases and J shed 3 bases, with 8 bases lying between them. Germline values: CDR1 KGHDR, CDR2 SFDVKD.

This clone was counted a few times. The CDR3 protein is CASSRPGLASEQYF. The CDR3 DNA is TGTGCCAGCAGCCGGCCGGGACTAGCTTCCGAGCAGTACTTC. The rearrangement uses TRBV5-4 and TRBJ2-7; 9 bases fit TRBD2. CDR1 and CDR2 (germline): SGHNT, YYREEE (reference sequence). Unmatched junction bases numbered 8, after V lost 4 bases and J lost 6 bases. This CDR3 has 14 residues.

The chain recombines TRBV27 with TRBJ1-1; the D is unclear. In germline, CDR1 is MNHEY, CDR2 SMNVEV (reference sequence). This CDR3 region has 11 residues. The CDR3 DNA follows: TGTTTCGAGTCGCTGAACACTGAAGCTTTCTTT. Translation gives CFESLNTEAFF.

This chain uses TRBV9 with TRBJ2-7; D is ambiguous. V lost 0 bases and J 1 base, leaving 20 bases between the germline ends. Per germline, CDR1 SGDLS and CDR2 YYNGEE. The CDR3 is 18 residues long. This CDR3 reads CASSVGFTDGPTSYEQYF. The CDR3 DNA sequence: TGTGCCAGCAGCGTAGGATTTACAGATGGCCCTACTTCCTACGAGCAGTACTTC.

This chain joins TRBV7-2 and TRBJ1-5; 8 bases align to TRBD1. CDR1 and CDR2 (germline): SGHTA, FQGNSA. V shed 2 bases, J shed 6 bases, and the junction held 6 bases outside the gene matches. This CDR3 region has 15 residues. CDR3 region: CASSLKTGEGQPQHF. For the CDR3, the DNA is TGTGCCAGCAGCTTAAAGACAGGGGAGGGTCAGCCCCAGCATTTT. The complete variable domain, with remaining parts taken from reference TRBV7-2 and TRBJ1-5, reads GAGVSQSPSNKVTEKGKDVELRCDPISGHTALYWYRQSLGQGLEFLIYFQGNSAPDKSGLPSDRFSAERTGGSVSTLTIQRTQQEDSAVYLCASSLKTGEGQPQHFGDGTRLSIL.

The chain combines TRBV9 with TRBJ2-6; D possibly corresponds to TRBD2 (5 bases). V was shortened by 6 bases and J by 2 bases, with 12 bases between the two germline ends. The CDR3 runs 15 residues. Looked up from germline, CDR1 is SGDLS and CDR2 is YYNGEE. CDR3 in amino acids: CASNEGEAGANVLTF. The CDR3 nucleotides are TGTGCCAGCAACGAGGGTGAGGCTGGGGCCAACGTCCTGACTTTC.

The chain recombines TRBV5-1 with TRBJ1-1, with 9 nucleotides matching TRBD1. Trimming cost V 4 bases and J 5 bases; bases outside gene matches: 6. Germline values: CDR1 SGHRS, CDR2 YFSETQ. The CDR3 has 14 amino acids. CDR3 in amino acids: CASSVQGARTEAFF. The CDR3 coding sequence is TGCGCCAGCAGCGTACAGGGGGCGAGGACTGAAGCTTTCTTT.

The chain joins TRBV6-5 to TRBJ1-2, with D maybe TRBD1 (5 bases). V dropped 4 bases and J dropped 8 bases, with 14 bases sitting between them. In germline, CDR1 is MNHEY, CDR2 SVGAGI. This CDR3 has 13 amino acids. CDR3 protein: CASSFTGDSGYTF. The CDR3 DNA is TGTGCCAGCAGTTTCACAGGAGATTCAGGCTACACCTTC.

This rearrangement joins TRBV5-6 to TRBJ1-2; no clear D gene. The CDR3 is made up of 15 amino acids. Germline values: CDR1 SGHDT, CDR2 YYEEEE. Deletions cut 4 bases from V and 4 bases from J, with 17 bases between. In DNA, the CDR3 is TGTGCCAGCAGCGCTCTATATACGGGGTCCTATGGCTACACCTTC. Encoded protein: CASSALYTGSYGYTF.

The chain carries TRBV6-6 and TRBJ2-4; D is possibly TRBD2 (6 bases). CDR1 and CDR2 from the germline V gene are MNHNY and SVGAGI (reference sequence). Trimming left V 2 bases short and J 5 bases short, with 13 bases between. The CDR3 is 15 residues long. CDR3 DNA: TGTGCCAGCAGTTACCCGGCGGGGCAACAAAACATTCAGTACTTC. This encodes CASSYPAGQQNIQYF.

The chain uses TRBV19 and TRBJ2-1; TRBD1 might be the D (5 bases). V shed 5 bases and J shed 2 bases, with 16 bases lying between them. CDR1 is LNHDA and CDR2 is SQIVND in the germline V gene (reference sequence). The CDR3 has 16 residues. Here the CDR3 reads CASSLVGALTYNEQFF. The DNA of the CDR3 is TGTGCCAGTAGTCTGGTTGGGGCCTTGACCTACAATGAGCAGTTCTTC.

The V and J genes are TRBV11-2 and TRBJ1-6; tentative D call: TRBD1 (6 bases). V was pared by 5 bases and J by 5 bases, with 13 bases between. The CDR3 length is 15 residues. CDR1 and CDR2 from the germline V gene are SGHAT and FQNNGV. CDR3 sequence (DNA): TGTGCCAGCAGCCAGGTGGCAGGGGATAATTCACCCCTCCACTTT. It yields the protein CASSQVAGDNSPLHF.

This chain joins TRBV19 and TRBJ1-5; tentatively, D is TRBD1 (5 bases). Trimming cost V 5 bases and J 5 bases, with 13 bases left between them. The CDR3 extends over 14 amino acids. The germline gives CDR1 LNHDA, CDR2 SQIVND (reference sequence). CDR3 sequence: CASSSVFRDQPQHF. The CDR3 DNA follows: TGTGCCAGTAGTTCCGTCTTCAGGGATCAGCCCCAGCATTTT.

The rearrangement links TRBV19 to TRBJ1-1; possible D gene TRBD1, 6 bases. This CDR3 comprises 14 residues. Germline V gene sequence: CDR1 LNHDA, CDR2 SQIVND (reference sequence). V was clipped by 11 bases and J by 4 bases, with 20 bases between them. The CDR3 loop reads CASVGGAGATEAFF. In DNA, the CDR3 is TGTGCCTCAGTGGGGGGGGCAGGGGCCACTGAAGCTTTCTTT.

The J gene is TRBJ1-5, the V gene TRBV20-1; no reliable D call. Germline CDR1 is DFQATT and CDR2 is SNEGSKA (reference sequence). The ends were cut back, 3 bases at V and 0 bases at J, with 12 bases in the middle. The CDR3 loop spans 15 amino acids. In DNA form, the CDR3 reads TGCAGTGCTAGTAGGAGTCCCTATAGCAATCAGCCCCAGCATTTT. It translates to CSASRSPYSNQPQHF.

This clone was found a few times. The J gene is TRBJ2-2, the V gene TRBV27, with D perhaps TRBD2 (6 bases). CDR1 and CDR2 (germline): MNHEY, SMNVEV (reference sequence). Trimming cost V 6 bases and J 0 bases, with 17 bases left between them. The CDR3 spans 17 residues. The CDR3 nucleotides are TGTGCCAGCAGCCCTACCTCCTTAGCGGCGAACACCGGGGAGCTGTTTTTT. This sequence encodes CASSPTSLAANTGELFF.

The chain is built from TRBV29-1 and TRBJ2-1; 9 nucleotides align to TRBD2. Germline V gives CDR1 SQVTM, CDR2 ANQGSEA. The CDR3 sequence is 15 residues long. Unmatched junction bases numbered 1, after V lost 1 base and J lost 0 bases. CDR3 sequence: CSVEGTSDSYNEQFF. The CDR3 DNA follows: TGCAGCGTTGAAGGGACTAGCGACTCCTACAATGAGCAGTTCTTC.

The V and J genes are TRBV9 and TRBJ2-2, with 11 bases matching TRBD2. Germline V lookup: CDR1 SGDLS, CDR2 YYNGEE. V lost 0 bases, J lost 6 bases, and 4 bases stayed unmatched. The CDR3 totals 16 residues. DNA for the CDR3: TGTGCCAGCAGCGTAGCTGTAGCGGGGGGGTCCGGGGAGCTGTTTTTT. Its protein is CASSVAVAGGSGELFF.

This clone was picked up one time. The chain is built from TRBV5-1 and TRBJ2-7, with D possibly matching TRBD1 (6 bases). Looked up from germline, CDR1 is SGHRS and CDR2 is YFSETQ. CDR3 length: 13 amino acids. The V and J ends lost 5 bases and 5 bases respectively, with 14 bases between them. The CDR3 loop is CASSYGTNDEQYF. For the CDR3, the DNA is TGCGCCAGCAGTTACGGGACAAACGACGAGCAGTACTTC.

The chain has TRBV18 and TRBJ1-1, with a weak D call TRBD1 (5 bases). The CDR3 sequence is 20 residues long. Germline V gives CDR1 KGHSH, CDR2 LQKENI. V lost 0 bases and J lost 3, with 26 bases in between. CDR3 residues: CASSPPKIGGLRSSDTEAFF. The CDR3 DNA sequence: TGTGCCAGCTCACCACCGAAGATCGGGGGTCTCCGTTCGTCGGACACTGAAGCTTTCTTT. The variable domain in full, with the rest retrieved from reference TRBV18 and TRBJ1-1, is NAGVMQNPRHLVRRRGQEARLRCSPMKGHSHVYWYRQLPEEGLKFMVYLQKENIIDESGMPKERFSAEFPKEGPSILRIQQVVRGDSAAYFCASSPPKIGGLRSSDTEAFFGQGTRLTVV.

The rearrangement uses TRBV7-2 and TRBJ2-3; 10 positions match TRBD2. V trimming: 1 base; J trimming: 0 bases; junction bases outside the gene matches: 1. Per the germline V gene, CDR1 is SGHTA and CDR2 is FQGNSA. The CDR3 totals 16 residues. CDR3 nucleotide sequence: TGTGCCAGCAGCTTAGGGACTAGCGGTAGCACAGATACGCAGTATTTT. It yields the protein CASSLGTSGSTDTQYF.

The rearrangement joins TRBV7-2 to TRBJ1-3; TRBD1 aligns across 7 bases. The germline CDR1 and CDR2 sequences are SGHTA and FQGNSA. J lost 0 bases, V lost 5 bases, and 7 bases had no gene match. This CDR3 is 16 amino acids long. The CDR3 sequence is CASSQQGTLSGNTIYF. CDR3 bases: TGTGCCAGCAGCCAACAGGGGACCCTCTCTGGAAACACCATATATTTT.

Written as DNA, the CDR3 is TGTGCCAGCAGTTACTCGAAAGCCCTGTATTACGAGCAGTACTTC. Encoded protein: CASSYSKALYYEQYF. This chain uses TRBV6-5 with TRBJ2-7; no definite D call. The V end lost 0 bases, the J end lost 4 bases, and 13 bases lay between the germline ends. This CDR3 is 15 amino acids long. Germline CDR1 is MNHEY and CDR2 is SVGAGI.

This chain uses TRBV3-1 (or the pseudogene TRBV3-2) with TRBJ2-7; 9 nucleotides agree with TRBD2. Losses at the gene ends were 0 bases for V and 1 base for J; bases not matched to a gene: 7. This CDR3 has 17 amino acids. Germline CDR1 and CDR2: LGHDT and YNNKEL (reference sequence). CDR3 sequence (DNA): TGTGCCAGCAGCCAAGATAATAGCGGGAGTGGATCCTACGAGCAGTACTTC. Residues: CASSQDNSGSGSYEQYF.

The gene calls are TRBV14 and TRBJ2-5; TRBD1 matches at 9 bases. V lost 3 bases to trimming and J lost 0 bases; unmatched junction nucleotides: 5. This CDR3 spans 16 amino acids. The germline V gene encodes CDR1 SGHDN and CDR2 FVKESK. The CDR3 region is CASSQWTGANQETQYF. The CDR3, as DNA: TGTGCCAGCAGCCAGTGGACAGGGGCAAACCAAGAGACCCAGTACTTC. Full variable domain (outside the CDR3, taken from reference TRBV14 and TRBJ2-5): EAGVTQFPSHSVIEKGQTVTLRCDPISGHDNLYWYRRVMGKEIKFLLHFVKESKQDESGMPNNRFLAERTGGTYSTLKVQPAELEDSGVYFCASSQWTGANQETQYFGPGTRLLVL.

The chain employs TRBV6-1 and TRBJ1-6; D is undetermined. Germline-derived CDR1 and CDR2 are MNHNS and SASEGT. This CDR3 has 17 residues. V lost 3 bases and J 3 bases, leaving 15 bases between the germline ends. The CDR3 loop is CASSEWSGSLYNSPLHF. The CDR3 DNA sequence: TGTGCCAGCAGTGAGTGGAGCGGCAGCCTCTATAATTCACCCCTCCACTTT.

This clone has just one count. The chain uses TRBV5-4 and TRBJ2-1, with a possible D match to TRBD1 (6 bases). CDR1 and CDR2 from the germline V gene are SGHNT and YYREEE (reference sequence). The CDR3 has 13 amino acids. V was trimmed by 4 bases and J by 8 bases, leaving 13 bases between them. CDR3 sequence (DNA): TGTGCCAGCAGCCTAACAGGGAGCGATGAGCAGTTCTTC. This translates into CASSLTGSDEQFF.

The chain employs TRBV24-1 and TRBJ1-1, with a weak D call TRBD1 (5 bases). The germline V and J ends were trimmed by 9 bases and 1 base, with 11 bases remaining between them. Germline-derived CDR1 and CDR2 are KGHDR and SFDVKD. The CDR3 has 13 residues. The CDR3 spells CATAKTGNTEAFF. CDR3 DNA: TGTGCCACCGCTAAAACAGGGAACACTGAAGCTTTCTTT.

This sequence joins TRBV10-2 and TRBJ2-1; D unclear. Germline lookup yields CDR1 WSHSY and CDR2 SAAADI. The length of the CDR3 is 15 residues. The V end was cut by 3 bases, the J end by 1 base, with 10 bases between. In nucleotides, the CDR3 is TGCGCCAGCAGTGATTTATACAGTTCCTACAATGAGCAGTTCTTC. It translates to CASSDLYSSYNEQFF.

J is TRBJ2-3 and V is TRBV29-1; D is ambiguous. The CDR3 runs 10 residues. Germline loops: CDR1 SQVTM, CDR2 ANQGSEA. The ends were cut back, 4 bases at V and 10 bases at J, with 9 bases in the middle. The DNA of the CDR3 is TGCAGCGTTGTCGGTTCCGCGCAGTATTTT. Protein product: CSVVGSAQYF.